This is a list of T cell receptor beta chains from one sample in a study of CD8 T cells in ankylosing spondylitis. TCRdb fed the 5' RACE reads into MiXCR, producing one record per CDR3 protein. Here the sample spans 36,000 or so distinct CDR3 sequences, 9.5% to 11% being singletons. Sample: synovial fluid, either unsorted or a sorted T cell fraction (not recorded which). The receptor source for this set is a male donor with ankylosing spondylitis. Each CDR3 is given with its conserved first and last residue. The order of the fields is clone size, V gene, D gene, J gene, CDR3 protein, CDR3 DNA. A D gene is named only where the DNA matches it firmly. Part of the rows lack a size; the others show once, few, many or a class for expanded clones.

clone_size: few; v_call: TRBV18; d_call: -; j_call: TRBJ1-5; cdr3_aa: CASSSQDIRSNQPQHF; cdr3_nt: TGTGCCAGCTCATCGCAGGACATTAGGAGCAATCAGCCCCAGCATTTT
clone_size: many; v_call: TRBV7-2; d_call: TRBD2; j_call: TRBJ2-2; cdr3_aa: CASSSSPLATGELFF; cdr3_nt: TGTGCCAGCAGCTCTAGCCCACTAGCGACCGGGGAGCTGTTTTTT
clone_size: -; v_call: TRBV7-9; d_call: -; j_call: TRBJ2-7; cdr3_aa: CASSLSQHSYEQYF; cdr3_nt: TGTGCCAGCAGCTTATCACAGCACTCCTACGAGCAGTACTTC
clone_size: many; v_call: TRBV20-1; d_call: -; j_call: TRBJ2-5; cdr3_aa: CSAVGPRVQETQYF; cdr3_nt: TGCAGTGCCGTTGGGCCGAGGGTCCAAGAGACCCAGTACTTC
clone_size: many; v_call: TRBV7-9; d_call: -; j_call: TRBJ2-1; cdr3_aa: CASSYAGRDYNEQFF; cdr3_nt: TGTGCCAGCAGCTATGCAGGTCGAGATTACAATGAGCAGTTCTTC
clone_size: -; v_call: TRBV7-3; d_call: -; j_call: TRBJ2-3; cdr3_aa: CASSSSGGTDTQYF; cdr3_nt: TGTGCCAGCAGCTCCTCAGGGGGCACAGATACGCAGTATTTT
clone_size: many; v_call: TRBV12-3/TRBV12-4; d_call: TRBD2; j_call: TRBJ2-7; cdr3_aa: CASSFRAGDEQYF; cdr3_nt: TGTGCCAGCAGTTTCAGGGCGGGAGACGAGCAGTACTTC
clone_size: many; v_call: TRBV7-9; d_call: TRBD1; j_call: TRBJ1-2; cdr3_aa: CASSPPGTGYYGYTF; cdr3_nt: TGTGCCAGCAGCCCTCCAGGGACAGGGTACTATGGCTACACCTTC
clone_size: -; v_call: TRBV11-2; d_call: -; j_call: TRBJ2-1; cdr3_aa: CASSLGRKTESSYNEQFF; cdr3_nt: TGTGCCAGCAGCTTAGGGAGGAAAACGGAGAGCTCCTACAATGAGCAGTTCTTC
clone_size: few; v_call: TRBV7-3; d_call: -; j_call: TRBJ2-1; cdr3_aa: CASSVGPSKGNEQFF; cdr3_nt: TGTGCCAGCAGCGTTGGGCCTTCGAAGGGCAATGAGCAGTTCTTC
clone_size: few; v_call: TRBV3-1; d_call: TRBD2; j_call: TRBJ2-1; cdr3_aa: CASSQDAGLAVVF; cdr3_nt: TGTGCCAGCAGCCAAGATGCTGGGCTAGCGGTGGTCTTC
clone_size: -; v_call: TRBV9; d_call: -; j_call: TRBJ1-1; cdr3_aa: CASSVTEVNTEAFF; cdr3_nt: TGTGCCAGCAGCGTAACGGAGGTGAACACTGAAGCTTTCTTT
clone_size: -; v_call: TRBV6-2/TRBV6-3; d_call: TRBD1; j_call: TRBJ1-5; cdr3_aa: CASSYGTGKNQPQHF; cdr3_nt: TGTGCCAGCAGTTATGGGACAGGGAAAAATCAGCCCCAGCATTTT
clone_size: many; v_call: TRBV9; d_call: TRBD1; j_call: TRBJ2-3; cdr3_aa: CASSVTPGQHTDTQYF; cdr3_nt: TGTGCCAGCAGCGTGACACCGGGACAGCACACAGATACGCAGTATTTT
clone_size: -; v_call: TRBV6-1; d_call: TRBD1; j_call: TRBJ1-6; cdr3_aa: CASRTTGTGNSPLHF; cdr3_nt: TGTGCCAGCAGAACGACCGGGACAGGAAATTCACCCCTCCACTTT
clone_size: few; v_call: TRBV11-2; d_call: -; j_call: TRBJ1-5; cdr3_aa: CASSLGRDQPQHF; cdr3_nt: TGTGCCAGCAGCTTAGGCCGAGATCAGCCCCAGCATTTT
clone_size: many; v_call: TRBV29-1; d_call: -; j_call: TRBJ2-5; cdr3_aa: CSVLQGQETQYF; cdr3_nt: TGCAGCGTTCTACAGGGCCAAGAGACCCAGTACTTC
clone_size: many; v_call: TRBV20-1; d_call: -; j_call: TRBJ2-7; cdr3_aa: CSASGTSYEQYF; cdr3_nt: TGCAGTGCTTCCGGGACTTCCTACGAGCAGTACTTC
clone_size: few; v_call: TRBV12-3/TRBV12-4; d_call: TRBD2; j_call: TRBJ2-3; cdr3_aa: CASSPGLAPSTDTQYF; cdr3_nt: TGTGCCAGCAGTCCGGGACTAGCGCCTAGCACAGATACGCAGTATTTT
clone_size: many; v_call: TRBV5-1; d_call: -; j_call: TRBJ2-2; cdr3_aa: CASIDGTSNTGELFF; cdr3_nt: TGCGCCAGCATAGATGGGACTTCGAACACCGGGGAGCTGTTTTTT